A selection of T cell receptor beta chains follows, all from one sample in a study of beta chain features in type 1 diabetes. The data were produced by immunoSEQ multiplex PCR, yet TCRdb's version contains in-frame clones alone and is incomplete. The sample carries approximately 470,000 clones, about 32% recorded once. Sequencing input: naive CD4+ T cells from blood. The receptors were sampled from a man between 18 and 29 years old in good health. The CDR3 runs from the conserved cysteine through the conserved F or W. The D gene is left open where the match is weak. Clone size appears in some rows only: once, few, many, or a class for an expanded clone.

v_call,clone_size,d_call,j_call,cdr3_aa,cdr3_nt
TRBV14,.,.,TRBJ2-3,CASRTTGRYTQYF,TGTGCCAGCAGGACGACTGGACGATATACGCAGTATTTT
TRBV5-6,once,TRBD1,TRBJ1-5,CASSRTGDQPQHF,TGTGCCAGCAGCCGGACAGGGGATCAGCCCCAGCATTTT
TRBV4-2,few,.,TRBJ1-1,CASSQGALNTEAFF,TGTGCCAGCAGCCAAGGAGCCCTGAACACTGAAGCTTTCTTT
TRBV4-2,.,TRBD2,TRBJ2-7,CASSQVLAGGIAYEQYF,TGTGCCAGCAGCCAAGTACTAGCGGGAGGGATCGCCTACGAGCAGTACTTC
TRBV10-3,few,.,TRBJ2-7,CAISWTVSYEQYF,TGTGCCATCAGCTGGACGGTATCCTACGAGCAGTACTTC
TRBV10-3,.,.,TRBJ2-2,CAISDWGSKTGELFF,TGTGCCATCAGTGACTGGGGAAGTAAGACCGGGGAGCTGTTTTTT
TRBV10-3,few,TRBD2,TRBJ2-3,CAIHAGGTDTQYF,TGTGCCATCCACGCGGGAGGCACAGATACGCAGTATTTT
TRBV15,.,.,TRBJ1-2,CATSRDKGRGVNYGYTF,TGTGCCACCAGCAGAGATAAAGGCAGGGGAGTTAACTATGGCTACACCTTC
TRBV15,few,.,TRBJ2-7,CATSRVGPALPEQYF,TGTGCCACCAGCAGAGTGGGACCCGCCCTCCCCGAGCAGTACTTC
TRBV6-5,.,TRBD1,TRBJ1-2,CASSYAPGQGIYGYTF,TGTGCCAGCAGTTACGCACCGGGACAGGGAATCTATGGCTACACCTTC
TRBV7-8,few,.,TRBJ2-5,CASSLEASLYQETQYF,TGTGCCAGCAGCTTAGAGGCGTCACTCTACCAAGAGACCCAGTACTTC
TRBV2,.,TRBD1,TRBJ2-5,CASSGSTGAETQYF,TGTGCCAGCAGTGGATCCACAGGGGCGGAGACCCAGTACTTC
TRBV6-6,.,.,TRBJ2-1,CASSKDSYNEQFF,TGTGCCAGCAGCAAGGACAGCTACAATGAGCAGTTCTTC
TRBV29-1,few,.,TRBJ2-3,CSVTVGGGSTDTQYF,TGCAGCGTTACGGTTGGGGGTGGAAGCACAGATACGCAGTATTTT
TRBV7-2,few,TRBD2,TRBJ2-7,CASSPRGSLAGPYEQYF,TGTGCCAGCAGCCCCCGCGGTTCGCTAGCGGGGCCCTACGAGCAGTACTTC
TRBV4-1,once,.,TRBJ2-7,CASRSPGSSYEQYF,TGCGCCAGCCGCAGTCCAGGGTCCTCCTACGAGCAGTACTTC
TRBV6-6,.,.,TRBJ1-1,CASKSTEAFF,TGTGCCAGCAAATCCACTGAAGCTTTCTTT
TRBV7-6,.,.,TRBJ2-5,CASSLPDSETQYF,TGTGCCAGCAGCTTACCAGATTCGGAGACCCAGTACTTC
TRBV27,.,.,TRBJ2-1,CASRSYNEQFF,TGTGCCAGCAGATCATACAATGAGCAGTTCTTC
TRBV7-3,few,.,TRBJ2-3,CASSLSRAIDTQYF,TGTGCCAGCAGCTTAAGCCGGGCCATCGATACGCAGTATTTT
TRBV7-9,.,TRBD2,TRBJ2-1,CASSLAGTSGNYNEQFF,TGTGCCAGCAGCTTAGCTGGGACTAGCGGGAACTACAATGAGCAGTTCTTC
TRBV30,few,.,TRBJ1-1,CAWIPRGTAAFF,TGTGCCTGGATCCCAAGGGGGACCGCAGCTTTCTTT
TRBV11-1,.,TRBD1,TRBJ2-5,CASSKPSTGQETQYF,TGTGCCAGCAGCAAGCCTTCGACAGGGCAAGAGACCCAGTACTTC
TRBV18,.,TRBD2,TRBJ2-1,CASSRTSGHNEQFF,TGTGCCAGCTCACGGACTAGCGGCCACAATGAGCAGTTCTTC
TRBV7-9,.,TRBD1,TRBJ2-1,CASSATGGILSSYNEQFF,TGTGCCAGCAGCGCCACAGGGGGTATATTGAGCTCCTACAATGAGCAGTTCTTC
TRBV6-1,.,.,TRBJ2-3,CASSEFQDTQYF,TGTGCCAGCAGTGAATTCCAGGATACGCAGTATTTT
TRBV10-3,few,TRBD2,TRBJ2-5,CAIRPLAGGIQYF,TGTGCCATCAGGCCACTAGCGGGAGGAATCCAGTACTTC
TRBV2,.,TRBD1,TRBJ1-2,CASVQGYGYTF,TGTGCCAGCGTACAGGGGTATGGCTACACCTTC
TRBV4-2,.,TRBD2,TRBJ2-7,CASSRGGAYEQYF,TGTGCCAGCAGCCGCGGGGGGGCTTACGAGCAGTACTTC
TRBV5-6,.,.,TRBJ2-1,CASSPPGILREEFF,TGTGCCAGCAGCCCCCCGGGGATTCTGAGAGAGGAGTTCTTC
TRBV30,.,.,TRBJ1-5,CAWSVGAGQPQHF,TGTGCCTGGAGTGTGGGGGCTGGTCAGCCCCAGCATTTT
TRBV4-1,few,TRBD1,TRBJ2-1,CASSRGAGGVYNEQFF,TGCGCCAGCAGCCGCGGCGCAGGGGGTGTCTACAATGAGCAGTTCTTC
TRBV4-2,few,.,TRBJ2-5,CASSQVSAGGLYQETQYF,TGTGCCAGCAGCCAAGTGAGCGCTGGGGGACTGTACCAAGAGACCCAGTACTTC
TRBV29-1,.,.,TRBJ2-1,CSAQSSYNEQFF,TGCAGCGCTCAAAGCTCCTACAATGAGCAGTTCTTC
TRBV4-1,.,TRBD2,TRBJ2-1,CASSQWLTSGNEQFF,TGCGCCAGCAGCCAGTGGTTGACTAGCGGAAATGAGCAGTTCTTC